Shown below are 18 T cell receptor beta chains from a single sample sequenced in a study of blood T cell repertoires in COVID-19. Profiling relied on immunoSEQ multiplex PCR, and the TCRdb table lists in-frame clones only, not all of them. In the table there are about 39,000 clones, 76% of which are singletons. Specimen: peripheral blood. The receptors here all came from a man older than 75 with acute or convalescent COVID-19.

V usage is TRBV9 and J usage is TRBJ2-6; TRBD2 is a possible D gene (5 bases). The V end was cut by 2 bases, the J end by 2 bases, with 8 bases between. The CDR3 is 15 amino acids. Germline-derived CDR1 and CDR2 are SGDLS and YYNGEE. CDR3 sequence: CASSVRSAGANVLTF. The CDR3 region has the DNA TGTGCCAGCAGCGTGCGTAGCGCTGGGGCCAACGTCCTGACTTTC.

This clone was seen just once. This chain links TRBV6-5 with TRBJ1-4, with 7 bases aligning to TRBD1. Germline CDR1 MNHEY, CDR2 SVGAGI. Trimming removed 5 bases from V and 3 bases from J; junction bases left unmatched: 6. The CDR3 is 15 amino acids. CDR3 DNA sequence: TGTGCCAGCAGTATACGGGACAGAGCTAATGAAAAACTGTTTTTT. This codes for CASSIRDRANEKLFF.

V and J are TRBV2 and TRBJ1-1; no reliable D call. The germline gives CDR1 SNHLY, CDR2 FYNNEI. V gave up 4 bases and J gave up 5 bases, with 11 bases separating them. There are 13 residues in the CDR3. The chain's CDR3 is CASSGAGGTEAFF. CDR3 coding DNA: TGTGCCAGCAGTGGGGCAGGCGGGACTGAAGCTTTCTTT.

In nucleotides, the CDR3 is TGCGCCAGCAGCTTGGGTGGGGCCCTCCATCAGCCCCAGCATTTT. This encodes CASSLGGALHQPQHF. The genes are TRBV5-1 and TRBJ1-5; TRBD1 is a possible D gene (5 bases). Per germline, CDR1 SGHRS and CDR2 YFSETQ. The CDR3 runs 15 residues. The germline V and J ends were trimmed by 0 bases and 5 bases, with 12 bases remaining between them.

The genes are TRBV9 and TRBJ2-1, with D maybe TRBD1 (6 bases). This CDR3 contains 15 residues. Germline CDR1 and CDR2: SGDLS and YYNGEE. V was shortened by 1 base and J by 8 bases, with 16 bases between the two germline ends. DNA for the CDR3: TGTGCCAGCAGCGTACAGGGGTCTGGTGTTGATGAGCAGTTCTTC. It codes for CASSVQGSGVDEQFF.

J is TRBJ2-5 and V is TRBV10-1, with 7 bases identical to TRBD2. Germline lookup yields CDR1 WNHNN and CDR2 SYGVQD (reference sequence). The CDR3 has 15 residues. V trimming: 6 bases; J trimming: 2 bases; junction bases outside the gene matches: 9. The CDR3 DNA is TGCGCCAGCAGCACCCGGGACTACCCACAAGAGACCCAGTACTTC. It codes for CASSTRDYPQETQYF.

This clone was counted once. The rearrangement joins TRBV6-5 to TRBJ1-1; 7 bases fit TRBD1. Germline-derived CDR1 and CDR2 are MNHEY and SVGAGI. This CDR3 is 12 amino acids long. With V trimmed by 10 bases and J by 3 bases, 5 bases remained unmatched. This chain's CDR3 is CATHGTDTEAFF. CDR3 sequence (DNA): TGTGCCACCCATGGGACAGACACTGAAGCTTTCTTT.

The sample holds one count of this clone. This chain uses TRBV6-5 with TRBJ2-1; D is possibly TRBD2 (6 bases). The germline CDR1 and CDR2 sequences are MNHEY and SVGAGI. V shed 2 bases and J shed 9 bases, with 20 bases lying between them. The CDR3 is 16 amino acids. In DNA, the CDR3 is TGTGCCAGCAGTTACACCACGGGAGCCGACTTAGGTGAGCAGTTCTTC. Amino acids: CASSYTTGADLGEQFF.

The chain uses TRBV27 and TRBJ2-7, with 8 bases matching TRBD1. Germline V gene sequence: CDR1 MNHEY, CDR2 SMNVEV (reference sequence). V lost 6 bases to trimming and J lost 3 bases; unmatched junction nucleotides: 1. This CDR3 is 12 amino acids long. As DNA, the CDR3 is TGTGCCAGCAGGACAGGGGTCTACGAGCAGTACTTC. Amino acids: CASRTGVYEQYF.

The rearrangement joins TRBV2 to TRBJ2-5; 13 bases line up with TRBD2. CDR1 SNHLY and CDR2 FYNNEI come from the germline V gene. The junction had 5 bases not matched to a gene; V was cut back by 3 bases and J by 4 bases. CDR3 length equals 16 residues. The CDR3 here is CASSDSGLAGAETQYF. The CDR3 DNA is TGTGCCAGCAGTGATTCTGGACTAGCGGGAGCAGAGACCCAGTACTTC.

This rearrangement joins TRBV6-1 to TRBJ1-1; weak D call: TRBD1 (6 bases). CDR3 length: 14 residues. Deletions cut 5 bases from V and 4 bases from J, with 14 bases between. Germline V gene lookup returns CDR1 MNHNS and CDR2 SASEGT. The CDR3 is CASSPNRVGTEAFF. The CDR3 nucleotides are TGTGCCAGCAGTCCGAACAGGGTCGGCACTGAAGCTTTCTTT.

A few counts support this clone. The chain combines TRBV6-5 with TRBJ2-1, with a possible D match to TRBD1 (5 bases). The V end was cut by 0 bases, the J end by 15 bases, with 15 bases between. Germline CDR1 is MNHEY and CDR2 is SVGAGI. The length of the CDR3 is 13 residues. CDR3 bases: TGTGCCAGCAGTTACTCGAAACTGGGCCAGGGGTTCTTC. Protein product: CASSYSKLGQGFF.

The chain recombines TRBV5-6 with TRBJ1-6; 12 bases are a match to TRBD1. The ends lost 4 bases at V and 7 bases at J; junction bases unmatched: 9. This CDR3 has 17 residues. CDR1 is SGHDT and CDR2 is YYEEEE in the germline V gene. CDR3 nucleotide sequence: TGTGCCAGCAGCATCTCCCCGGGACAGGGGGCAAATTCACCCCTCCACTTT. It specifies CASSISPGQGANSPLHF. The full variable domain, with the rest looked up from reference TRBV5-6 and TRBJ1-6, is DAGVTQSPTHLIKTRGQQVTLRCSPKSGHDTVSWYQQALGQGPQFIFQYYEEEERQRGNFPDRFSGHQFPNYSSELNVNALLLGDSALYLCASSISPGQGANSPLHFGNGTRLTVT.

The CDR3 nucleotides read TGTGCCAGCAGCTCGGGCAGGGGACACACTGAAGCTTTCTTT. This codes for CASSSGRGHTEAFF. This rearrangement joins TRBV28 to TRBJ1-1; D is possibly TRBD1 (6 bases). Trimming shortened V by 6 bases and J by 3 bases, and 14 bases separated the two germline ends. The CDR3 is 14 residues long. Germline CDR1 and CDR2: MDHEN and SYDVKM.

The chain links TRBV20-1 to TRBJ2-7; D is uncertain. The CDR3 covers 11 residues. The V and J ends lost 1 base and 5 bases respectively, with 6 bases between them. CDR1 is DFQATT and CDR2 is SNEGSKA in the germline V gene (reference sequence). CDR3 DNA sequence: TGCAGTGCTAGAGGGCGGCACGAGCAGTACTTC. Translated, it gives CSARGRHEQYF.

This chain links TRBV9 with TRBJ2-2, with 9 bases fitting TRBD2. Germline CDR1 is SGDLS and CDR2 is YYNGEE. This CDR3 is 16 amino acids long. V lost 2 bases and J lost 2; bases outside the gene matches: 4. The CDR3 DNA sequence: TGTGCCAGCAGCGTTGGGACTAGCCTAAACACCGGGGAGCTGTTTTTT. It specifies CASSVGTSLNTGELFF.

The CDR3 here is CASSVQANTEAFF. CDR3 nucleotides: TGCGCCAGCAGCGTACAGGCTAACACTGAAGCTTTCTTT. The rearrangement uses TRBV5-1 and TRBJ1-1; tentative D call: TRBD1 (5 bases). The CDR3 sequence is 13 residues long. The V gene's germline CDR1 is SGHRS and CDR2 YFSETQ. With 4 bases removed from V and 2 bases from J, the gap between germline ends came to 9 bases.

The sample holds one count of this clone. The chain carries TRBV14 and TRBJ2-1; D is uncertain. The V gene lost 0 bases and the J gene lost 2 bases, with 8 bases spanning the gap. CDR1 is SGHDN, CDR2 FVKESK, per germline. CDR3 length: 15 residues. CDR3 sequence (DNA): TGTGCCAGCAGCCAAGATCTTATTGCCTACAATGAGCAGTTCTTC. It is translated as CASSQDLIAYNEQFF.